This T cell receptor (beta chain) was captured by sequencing in a study of beta chain features in type 1 diabetes listed by TCRdb under 2018. Some background on the complete study: Mean age, gender distribution, total cell number and subset yield did not differ between patients and healthy donors. In the study, recently diagnosed type 1 diabetes patients and matched healthy donors were compared on the TCRB repertoires of their sorted circulating CD4+ T cell subsets. Naive and central memory subsets were obtained from all 30 or so donors, but regulatory and stem cell-like memory subsets were isolated from only 8 patients and roughly 8 healthy donors. A total of about 100 million sorted cells were examined across all samples, and RNA yield correlated strongly with the number of cells per subset.

What the work shows at the level of the full study, not this receptor alone: Shorter templates might be favored by PCR, yet because patient and control samples were amplified and corrected together, any such skew would affect both groups equally. Because small numbers of individuals were included in the HLA sub-analyses, any influence of HLA type on TCRB rearrangement was left unresolved. Because cDNA rather than genomic DNA was sequenced, highly expressing activated cells could have been over-represented, although no difference in activation and CD3 levels was found between groups. Fewer insertions and more nucleotide deletions at VDJ recombination sites were observed in patients with type 1 diabetes, implying thymic rearrangement abnormalities. Naive, central memory and regulatory TCRB repertoires appeared to be more alike among patients than among healthy donors. A moderate but significant shortening of TCRB CDR3 length was observed in type 1 diabetes patients in all four CD4+ subsets.

The entire amount of isolated RNA was reverse transcribed using the High Capacity cDNA Reverse Transcription Kit, so the sequenced TCRB transcripts were expressed ones. Deep immunoSEQ sequencing was performed on naive, central memory and regulatory T cell samples, with an average of roughly 3.3 million total reads per sample. Sorted cells were lysed in RLT buffer and RNA was extracted with DNase-treated RNeasy Micro or Mini kits, depending on cell number. Each cell subset was processed separately to prevent cross-contamination, with patient and healthy donor samples processed together. TCRB sequences were amplified from cDNA with the immunoSEQ multiplex PCR, producing 87-bp fragments spanning the CDR3 region. The amplicons were sequenced using the Illumina HiSeq platform. As for the original processing: PCR bias was corrected computationally using synthetic template baselines, and reads within Hamming distance 2 were collapsed, with unmergeable singletons discarded. By aligning reads against IMGT, V, D and J genes, CDR3 length, and insertions or deletions at six rearrangement sites were assigned. Within each subset, clonotype counts were normalized to the number of sorted cells before true diversity and Gini coefficients were calculated with the tcR R package. The overlap coefficient, calculated on TCRB nucleotide sequences, was used to quantify repertoire sharing. Drawn from immuneACCESS, this table holds only the in-frame rearrangements with V and J called that TCRdb kept. Clones are partly lost; checked studies trace under half to an unresolved V gene and leave the rest unexplained. That table is the source of V, J and clone size, and D and trimming were worked out from the DNA. The sample yields more than 130,000 clones; 6.9% were counted once. Approximately 1.4% of the sample rests with the top ten.

In the germline V gene, CDR1 corresponds to SGDLS and CDR2 to YYNGEE. V drops 0 bases and J drops 7 bases, leaving 7 bases in between. From the cysteine through the phenylalanine, the CDR3 covers 13 amino acids. Only the CDR3 DNA is retained, 39 bases long and in frame from the first base. From each donor, a single peripheral blood sample of around 120 mL on average was drawn into heparinised tubes. A BD FACSAria II was used to sort naive, central memory, regulatory and stem cell-like memory CD4+ T cells with a panel that included CD45RO, CCR7, CD25, CD127, CD95 and CD27. All sorted populations exceeded 95% purity. PBMCs were isolated immediately by Lymphoprep density gradient centrifugation and stained directly without culture. To minimize batch effects, samples were stained and sorted in pairs, one healthy donor with one patient per experiment. Only a few counts were recorded for this clone. There is no known antigen for this receptor. Base qualities are not provided; no much larger clone lies one nucleotide away.

The sequence came from a young woman in good health. This chain is built from TRBV9 and TRBJ2-2; the D gene identity is not certain. The sample consisted of central memory CD4+ T cells from blood. The nucleotide sequence is given as TGTGCCAGCAGCGTAGTTGGGCGCGGGGAGCTGTTTTTT. This yields the protein CASSVVGRGELFF.